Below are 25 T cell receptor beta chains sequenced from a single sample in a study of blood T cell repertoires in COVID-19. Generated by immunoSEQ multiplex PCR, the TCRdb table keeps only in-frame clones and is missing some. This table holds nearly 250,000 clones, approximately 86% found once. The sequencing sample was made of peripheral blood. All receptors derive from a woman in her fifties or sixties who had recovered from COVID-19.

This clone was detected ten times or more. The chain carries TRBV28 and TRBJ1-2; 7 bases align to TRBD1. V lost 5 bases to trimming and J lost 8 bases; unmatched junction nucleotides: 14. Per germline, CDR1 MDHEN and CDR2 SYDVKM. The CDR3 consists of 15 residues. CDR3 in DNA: TGTGCCAGCAGTCCTATAGGACAGGTCCTCGGGGGCTACACCTTC. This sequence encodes CASSPIGQVLGGYTF.

The CDR3: CASSLLAGEGQFF. CDR3 in DNA: TGTGCCAGCAGTTTGCTAGCGGGGGAGGGGCAGTTCTTC. This rearrangement joins TRBV28 to TRBJ2-1; TRBD2 matches 10 bases. V lost 3 bases to trimming and J lost 12 bases; unmatched junction nucleotides: 5. CDR3 length: 13 residues. Looked up from germline, CDR1 is MDHEN and CDR2 is SYDVKM. Supplemented by reference TRBV28 and TRBJ2-1, the full variable domain reads DVKVTQSSRYLVKRTGEKVFLECVQDMDHENMFWYRQDPGLGLRLIYFSYDVKMKEKGDIPEGYSVSREKKERFSLILESASTNQTSMYLCASSLLAGEGQFFGPGTRLTVL.

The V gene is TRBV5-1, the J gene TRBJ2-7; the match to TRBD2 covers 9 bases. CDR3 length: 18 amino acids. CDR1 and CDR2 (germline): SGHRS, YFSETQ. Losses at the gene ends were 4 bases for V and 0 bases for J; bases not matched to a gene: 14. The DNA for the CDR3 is TGCGCCAGCAGCCCCAATGCGGCTAGCGGGGCGAGCTCCTACGAGCAGTACTTC. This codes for CASSPNAASGASSYEQYF.

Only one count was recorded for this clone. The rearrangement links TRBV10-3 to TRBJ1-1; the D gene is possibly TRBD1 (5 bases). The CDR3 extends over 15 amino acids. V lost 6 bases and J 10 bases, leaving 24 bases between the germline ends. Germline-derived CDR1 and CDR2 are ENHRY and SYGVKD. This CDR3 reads CAIRSQQGALGGAFF. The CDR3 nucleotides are TGTGCCATCAGATCCCAGCAGGGCGCTCTAGGTGGAGCTTTCTTT.

CDR3 protein: CASSLNGVTYGYTF. CDR3 nucleotides: TGTGCCAGCAGTTTAAACGGGGTTACCTATGGCTACACCTTC. V usage is TRBV27 and J usage is TRBJ1-2; D remains ambiguous. The CDR3 has 14 residues. Germline CDR1 MNHEY, CDR2 SMNVEV (reference sequence). Trimming pared 2 bases from V and 4 bases from J, leaving 11 bases between.

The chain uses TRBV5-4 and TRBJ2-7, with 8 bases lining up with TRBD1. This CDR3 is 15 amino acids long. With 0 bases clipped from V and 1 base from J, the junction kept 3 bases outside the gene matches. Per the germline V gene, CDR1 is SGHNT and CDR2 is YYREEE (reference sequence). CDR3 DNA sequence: TGTGCCAGCAGCTTGGGGACAGGGCTTTCCTACGAGCAGTACTTC. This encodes CASSLGTGLSYEQYF.

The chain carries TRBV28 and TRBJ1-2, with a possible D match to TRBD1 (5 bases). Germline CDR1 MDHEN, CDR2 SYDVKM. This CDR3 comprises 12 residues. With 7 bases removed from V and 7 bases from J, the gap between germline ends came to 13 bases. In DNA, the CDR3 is TGTGCCAGCATAGCGGGGCAAGGTGGCTACACCTTC. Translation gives CASIAGQGGYTF.

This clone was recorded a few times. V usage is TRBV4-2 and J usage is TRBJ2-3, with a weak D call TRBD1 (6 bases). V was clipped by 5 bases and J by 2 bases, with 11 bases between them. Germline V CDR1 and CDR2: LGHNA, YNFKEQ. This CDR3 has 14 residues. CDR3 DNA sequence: TGTGCCAGCAGCGTCCGGGACACCACAGATACGCAGTATTTT. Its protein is CASSVRDTTDTQYF.

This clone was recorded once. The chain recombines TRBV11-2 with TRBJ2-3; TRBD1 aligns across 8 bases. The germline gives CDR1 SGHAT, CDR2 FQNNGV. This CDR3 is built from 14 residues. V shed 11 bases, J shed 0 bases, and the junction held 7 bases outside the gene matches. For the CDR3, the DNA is TGTGCCTCTACAGGGGGGCTTAGCACAGATACGCAGTATTTT. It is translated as CASTGGLSTDTQYF.

The DNA of the CDR3 is TGTGCCAGCAGCGCATCTAGGGGGCGGGATACGCAGTATTTT. Its translation: CASSASRGRDTQYF. The chain uses TRBV9 and TRBJ2-3; 7 bases align to TRBD1. The V segment lost 3 bases and the J segment 6 bases; nucleotides outside the gene matches: 7. The CDR3 length is 14 residues. Germline CDR1 reads SGDLS; CDR2 reads YYNGEE.

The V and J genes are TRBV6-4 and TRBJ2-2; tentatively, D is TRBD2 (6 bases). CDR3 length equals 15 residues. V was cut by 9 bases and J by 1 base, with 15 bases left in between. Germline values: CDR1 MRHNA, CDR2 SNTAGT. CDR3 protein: CARGRRVKNTGELFF. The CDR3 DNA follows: TGTGCCAGGGGAAGGAGGGTCAAGAACACCGGGGAGCTGTTTTTT.

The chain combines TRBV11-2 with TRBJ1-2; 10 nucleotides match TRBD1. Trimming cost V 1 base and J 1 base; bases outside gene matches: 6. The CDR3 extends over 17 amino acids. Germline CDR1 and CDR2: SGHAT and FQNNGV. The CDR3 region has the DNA TGTGCCAGCAGCTTAGTGTGGGACAGGGGTGATAACTATGGCTACACCTTC. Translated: CASSLVWDRGDNYGYTF. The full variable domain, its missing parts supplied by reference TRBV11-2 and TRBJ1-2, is EAGVAQSPRYKIIEKRQSVAFWCNPISGHATLYWYQQILGQGPKLLIQFQNNGVVDDSQLPKDRFSAERLKGVDSTLKIQPAKLEDSAVYLCASSLVWDRGDNYGYTFGSGTRLTVV.

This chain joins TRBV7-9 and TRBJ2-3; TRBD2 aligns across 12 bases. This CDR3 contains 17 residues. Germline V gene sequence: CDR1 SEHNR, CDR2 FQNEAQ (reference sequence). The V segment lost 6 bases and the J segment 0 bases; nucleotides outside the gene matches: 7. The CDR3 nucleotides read TGTGCCAGCAGTGACGGACTAGCGGGGTCTAGCACAGATACGCAGTATTTT. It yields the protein CASSDGLAGSSTDTQYF.

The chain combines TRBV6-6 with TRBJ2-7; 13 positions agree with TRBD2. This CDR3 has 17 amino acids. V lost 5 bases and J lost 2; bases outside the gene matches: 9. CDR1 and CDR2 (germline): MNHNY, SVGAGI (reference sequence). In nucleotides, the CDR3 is TGTGCCAGCAGTCACCCGGGACTAGCGGGGTCCCCCTACGAGCAGTACTTC. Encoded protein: CASSHPGLAGSPYEQYF.

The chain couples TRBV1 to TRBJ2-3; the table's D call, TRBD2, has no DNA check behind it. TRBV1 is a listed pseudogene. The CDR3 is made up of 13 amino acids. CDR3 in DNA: TGCACCAGCCTAGCGGGGGGCACAGATACGCAGTATTTT. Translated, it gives CTSLAGGTDTQYF.

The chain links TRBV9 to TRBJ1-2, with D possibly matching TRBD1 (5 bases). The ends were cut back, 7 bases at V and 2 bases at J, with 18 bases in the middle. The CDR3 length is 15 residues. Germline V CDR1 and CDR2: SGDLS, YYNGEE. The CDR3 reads CASARTPYQNYGYTF. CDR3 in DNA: TGTGCCAGCGCCAGGACACCTTACCAAAACTATGGCTACACCTTC.

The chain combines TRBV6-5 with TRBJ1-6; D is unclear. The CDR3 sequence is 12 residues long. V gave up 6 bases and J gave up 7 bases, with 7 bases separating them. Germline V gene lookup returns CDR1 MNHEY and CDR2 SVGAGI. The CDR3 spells CASRATNSPLHF. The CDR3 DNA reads TGTGCCAGCAGAGCGACCAATTCACCCCTCCACTTT.

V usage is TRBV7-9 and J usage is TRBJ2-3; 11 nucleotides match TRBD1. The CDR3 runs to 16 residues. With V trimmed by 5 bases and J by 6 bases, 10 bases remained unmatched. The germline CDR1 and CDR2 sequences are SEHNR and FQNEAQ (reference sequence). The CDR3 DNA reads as TGTGCCAGCAGCGCCGCACGGACAGGGGGCCCGGATACGCAGTATTTT. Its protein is CASSAARTGGPDTQYF.

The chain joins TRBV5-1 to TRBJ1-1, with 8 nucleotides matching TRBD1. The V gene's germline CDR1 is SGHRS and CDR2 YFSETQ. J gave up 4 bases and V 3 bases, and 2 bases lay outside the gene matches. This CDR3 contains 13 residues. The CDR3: CASSSTGGTEAFF. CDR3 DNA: TGCGCCAGCAGCTCCACAGGGGGCACTGAAGCTTTCTTT. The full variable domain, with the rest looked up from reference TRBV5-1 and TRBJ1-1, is KAGVTQTPRYLIKTRGQQVTLSCSPISGHRSVSWYQQTPGQGLQFLFEYFSETQRNKGNFPGRFSGRQFSNSRSEMNVSTLELGDSALYLCASSSTGGTEAFFGQGTRLTVV.

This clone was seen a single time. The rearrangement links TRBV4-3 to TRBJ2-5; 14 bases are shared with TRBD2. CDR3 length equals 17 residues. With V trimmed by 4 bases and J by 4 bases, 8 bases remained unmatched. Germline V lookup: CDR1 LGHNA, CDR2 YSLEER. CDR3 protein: CASSRLPGLAGGETQYF. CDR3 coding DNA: TGCGCCAGCAGCCGCCTCCCCGGACTAGCGGGGGGAGAGACCCAGTACTTC.

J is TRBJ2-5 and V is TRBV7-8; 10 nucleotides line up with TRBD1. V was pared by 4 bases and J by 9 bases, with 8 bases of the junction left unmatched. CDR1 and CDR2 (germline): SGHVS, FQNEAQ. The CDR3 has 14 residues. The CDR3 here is CASSSGQGNEAQYF. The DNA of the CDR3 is TGTGCCAGCAGCTCGGGACAGGGGAATGAGGCCCAGTACTTC.

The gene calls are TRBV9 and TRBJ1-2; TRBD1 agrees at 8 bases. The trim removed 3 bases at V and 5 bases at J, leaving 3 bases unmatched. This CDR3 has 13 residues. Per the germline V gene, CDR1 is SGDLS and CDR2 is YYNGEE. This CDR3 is CASSGGQGYGYTF. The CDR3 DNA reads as TGTGCCAGCAGCGGCGGACAGGGATATGGCTACACCTTC.

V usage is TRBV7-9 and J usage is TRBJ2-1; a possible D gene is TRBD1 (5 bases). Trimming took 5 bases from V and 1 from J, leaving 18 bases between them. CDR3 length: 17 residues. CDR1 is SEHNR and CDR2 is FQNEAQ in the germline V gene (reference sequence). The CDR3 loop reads CASSVGQGSISYNEQFF. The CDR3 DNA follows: TGTGCCAGCAGCGTAGGACAAGGCTCGATTTCCTACAATGAGCAGTTCTTC.

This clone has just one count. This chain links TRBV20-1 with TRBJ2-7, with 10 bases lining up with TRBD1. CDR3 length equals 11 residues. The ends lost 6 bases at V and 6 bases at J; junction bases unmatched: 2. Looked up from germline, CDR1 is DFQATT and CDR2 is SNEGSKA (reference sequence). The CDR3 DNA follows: TGCAGTGCCCGGACAGGGGGCGAGCAGTACTTC. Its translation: CSARTGGEQYF.

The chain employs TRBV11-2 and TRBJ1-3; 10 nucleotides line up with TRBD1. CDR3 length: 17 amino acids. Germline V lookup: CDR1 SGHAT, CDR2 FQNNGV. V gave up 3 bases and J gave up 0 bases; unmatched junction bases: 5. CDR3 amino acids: CASSLTGTGASGNTIYF. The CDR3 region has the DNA TGTGCCAGCAGCTTGACCGGGACAGGGGCCTCTGGAAACACCATATATTTT.